This T cell receptor beta chain was profiled in a study of beta chain features in type 1 diabetes. Study-level information: In all, around 100 million sorted cells from all samples were analyzed.

TCRB transcripts that were expressed got sequenced, as all of the isolated RNA had been reverse transcribed. Data came from immunoSEQ multiplex PCR; TCRdb stores just in-frame clones and leaves some out. This table holds a few hundred thousand clones, over 25% found once. V gave up 5 bases and J gave up 4 bases; unmatched junction bases: 7. The CDR3 sequence is 14 residues long. Germline CDR1 SGHTA, CDR2 FQGNSA. This clone was detected only a few times. The chain couples TRBV7-2 to TRBJ2-5, with 7 positions matching TRBD1. Material: naive CD4+ T cells from blood. The source of this sequence is a man aged 18-30 years in good health. The CDR3 sequence is CASSPGTVGETQYF. For the CDR3, the DNA is TGTGCCAGCAGCCCAGGGACAGTCGGAGAGACCCAGTACTTC.